These T cell receptor beta chains were read from a single sample in a study of blood T cells in healthy people across ages. Using its own MiXCR run on the 5' RACE reads, TCRdb lists one record per CDR3 protein. The sample carries fewer than 700,000 distinct CDR3 sequences, approximately 40% recorded once. The sample comprised blood. The receptors come from a man older than 75 in good health. CDR3s include the opening cysteine and the closing phenylalanine or tryptophan. Each record gives: V gene, D gene, J gene, clone size, CDR3 DNA, CDR3 protein. A D gene is named only where the DNA matches it firmly. Expanded clones are given a class, and other clones once, few, many or no size at all.

V: TRBV6-2/TRBV6-3; D: TRBD1; J: TRBJ1-5; size: few; DNA: TGTGCCAGCAGGCCGACAGGGGCGGGCAATCAGCCCCAGCATTTT; CDR3: CASRPTGAGNQPQHF
V: TRBV18; D: -; J: TRBJ1-2; size: -; DNA: TGTGCCAGCTCACCACCGGGTTCGTTTAGCTATGGCTACACCTTC; CDR3: CASSPPGSFSYGYTF
V: TRBV27; D: -; J: TRBJ1-2; size: -; DNA: TGTGCCAGCAGGTTCCAGGGAGAAGGCTACACCTTC; CDR3: CASRFQGEGYTF
V: TRBV4-2; D: -; J: TRBJ2-7; size: -; DNA: TGTGCCAGCAGCCAAATACGGGACTCCTACGAGCAGTACTTC; CDR3: CASSQIRDSYEQYF
V: TRBV28; D: TRBD2; J: TRBJ2-7; size: few; DNA: TGTGCCAGCCAGCAGCAGGGCGGGACTAGCGGCAGCTACGAGCAGTACTTC; CDR3: CASQQQGGTSGSYEQYF
V: TRBV7-9; D: -; J: TRBJ2-1; size: few; DNA: TGTGCCAGCAGCTTAGATTATCATGAGCAGTTCTTC; CDR3: CASSLDYHEQFF
V: TRBV15; D: -; J: TRBJ2-7; size: -; DNA: TGTGCCACCAGCTTAGACCTTAGTGTGGCCGAGCAGTACTTC; CDR3: CATSLDLSVAEQYF
V: TRBV5-1; D: TRBD2; J: TRBJ2-7; size: few; DNA: TGCGCCAGTAGCTTGGGGGGGGGTCTCTCCTACGAGCAGTACTTC; CDR3: CASSLGGGLSYEQYF
V: TRBV5-1; D: TRBD1; J: TRBJ2-7; size: -; DNA: TGCGCCAACAGCTTGGGTGGGACAGGTACGACCTACGAGCAGTACTTC; CDR3: CANSLGGTGTTYEQYF
V: TRBV7-9; D: -; J: TRBJ2-6; size: many; DNA: TGTGCCAGCAGCCTACGCACCTCTGGGGCCAACGTCCTGACTTTC; CDR3: CASSLRTSGANVLTF
V: TRBV6-2/TRBV6-3; D: -; J: TRBJ2-3; size: -; DNA: TGTGCCAGCAGTTCTCGGGTGGGAGCCACAGATACGCAGTATTTT; CDR3: CASSSRVGATDTQYF
V: TRBV5-1; D: -; J: TRBJ2-7; size: -; DNA: TGCGCCAGCAGCTTGGCCCGATTTACAGAAGACTACGAGCAGTACTTC; CDR3: CASSLARFTEDYEQYF
V: TRBV4-1; D: TRBD1; J: TRBJ2-7; size: many; DNA: TGCGCCAGCAGCCTCCGGGACAGTTCCTACGAGCAGTACTTC; CDR3: CASSLRDSSYEQYF
V: TRBV12-3/TRBV12-4; D: -; J: TRBJ2-6; size: few; DNA: TGTGCCAGCAGTTTCGGTTCCGGGGCGCGCTCTGGGGCCAACGTCCTGACTTTC; CDR3: CASSFGSGARSGANVLTF
V: TRBV29-1; D: -; J: TRBJ2-2; size: -; DNA: TGCAGCGTTGTTCTTAGCGGCTCCGGGGAGCTGTTTTTT; CDR3: CSVVLSGSGELFF
V: TRBV6-6; D: TRBD1; J: TRBJ2-4; size: few; DNA: TGTGCCAGCGGACAGGGTTCGGGAAACATTCAGTACTTC; CDR3: CASGQGSGNIQYF
V: TRBV15; D: -; J: TRBJ1-4; size: -; DNA: TGTGCCACCAGCAGAGAAGGGGAAAAACTGTTTTTT; CDR3: CATSREGEKLFF
V: TRBV7-9; D: -; J: TRBJ2-3; size: -; DNA: TGTGCCAGCAGCCTTCCCCCGGGACATCCCGAGAAAGATACGCAGTATTTT; CDR3: CASSLPPGHPEKDTQYF
V: TRBV30; D: -; J: TRBJ1-3; size: -; DNA: TGTGCCTGCGACAGTAACTCTGGAAACACCATATATTTT; CDR3: CACDSNSGNTIYF